This T cell receptor (beta chain) appears in the sequencing data of a study of CD4+ T cells in melanoma. Study conclusions and caveats: CD8+ T cell, macrophage and B cell function reportedly correlated with neoantigen-specific CD4+ T cells.

TCRdb's table, derived via immunoSEQ multiplex PCR, lists solely in-frame clones and lacks some. Here the sample spans 20,000 to 25,000 clones, around 80% being singletons. This clone has a handful of counts. Its cognate antigen is unknown. With 3 bases clipped from V and 6 bases from J, the junction kept 6 bases outside the gene matches. The CDR3 contains 15 residues. Germline lookup yields CDR1 SEHNR and CDR2 FQNEAQ (reference sequence). The source is a human donor with melanoma. This chain connects TRBV7-9 to TRBJ2-1, with 9 bases identical to TRBD1. DNA for the CDR3: TGTGCCAGCAGCTTCTTGGGGGACAGGGCCAATGAGCAGTTCTTC. It translates to CASSFLGDRANEQFF.